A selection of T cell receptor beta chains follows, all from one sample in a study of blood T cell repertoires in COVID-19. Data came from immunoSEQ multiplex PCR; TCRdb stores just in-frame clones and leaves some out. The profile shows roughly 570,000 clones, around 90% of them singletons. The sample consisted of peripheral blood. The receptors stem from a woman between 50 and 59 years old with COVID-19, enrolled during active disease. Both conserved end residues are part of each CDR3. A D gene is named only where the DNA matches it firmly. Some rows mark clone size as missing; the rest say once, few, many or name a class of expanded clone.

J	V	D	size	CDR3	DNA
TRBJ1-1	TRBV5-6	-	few	CASTPSLNTEAFF	TGTGCCAGCACCCCAAGCCTGAACACTGAAGCTTTCTTT
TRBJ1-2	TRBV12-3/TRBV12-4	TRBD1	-	CASSFQGAGGYTF	TGTGCCAGCAGTTTTCAGGGGGCAGGAGGCTACACCTTC
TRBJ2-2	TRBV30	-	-	CAWSVQGGAGNAGELFF	TGTGCCTGGAGTGTACAGGGCGGAGCGGGGAATGCCGGGGAGCTGTTTTTT
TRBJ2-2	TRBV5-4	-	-	CASSPNSGIGTTGELFF	TGTGCCAGCAGCCCGAACTCGGGGATCGGGACTACCGGGGAGCTGTTTTTT
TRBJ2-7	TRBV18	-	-	CASSLRDEQYF	TGTGCCAGCTCACTTCGAGACGAGCAGTACTTC
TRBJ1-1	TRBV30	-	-	CAWSHLGPGNTEAFF	TGTGCCTGGAGCCACTTGGGGCCGGGGAACACTGAAGCTTTCTTT
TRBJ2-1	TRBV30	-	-	CAWSESGSYNEQFF	TGTGCCTGGAGTGAATCCGGCTCCTACAATGAGCAGTTCTTC
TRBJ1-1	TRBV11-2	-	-	CASSLSVNTEAFF	TGTGCCAGCAGCTTGTCGGTGAACACTGAAGCTTTCTTT
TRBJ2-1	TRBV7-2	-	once	CASSFGGLNEQFF	TGTGCCAGCAGCTTCGGGGGGCTGAATGAGCAGTTCTTC
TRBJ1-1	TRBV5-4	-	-	CASSSEGGRTEAFF	TGTGCCAGCAGCTCGGAGGGGGGGAGGACTGAAGCTTTCTTT
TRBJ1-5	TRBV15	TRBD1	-	CATSKGGRGQPQHF	TGTGCCACCAGCAAAGGGGGCCGGGGCCAGCCCCAGCATTTT
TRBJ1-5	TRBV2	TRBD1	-	CASSEQGPDQPQHF	TGTGCCAGCAGCGAACAGGGGCCTGATCAGCCCCAGCATTTT
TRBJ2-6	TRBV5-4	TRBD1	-	CASSLGTGGAGANVLTF	TGTGCCAGCAGCCTCGGGACAGGGGGAGCTGGGGCCAACGTCCTGACTTTC
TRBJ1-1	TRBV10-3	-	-	CAISESYGDTEAFF	TGTGCCATCAGTGAGTCTTACGGGGATACTGAAGCTTTCTTT
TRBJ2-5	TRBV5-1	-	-	CASSSGQFETQYF	TGCGCCAGCAGCTCCGGACAGTTTGAGACCCAGTACTTC
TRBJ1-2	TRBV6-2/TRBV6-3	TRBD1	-	CASSWAGTGVSSYGYTF	TGTGCCAGCAGTTGGGCCGGGACAGGGGTTTCGAGCTATGGCTACACCTTC
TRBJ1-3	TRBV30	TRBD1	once	CAWSPGGNTIYF	TGTGCCTGGAGCCCAGGGGGCAACACCATATATTTT
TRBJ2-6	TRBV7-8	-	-	CASSLRWSAGANVLTF	TGTGCCAGCAGCTTAAGGTGGAGTGCTGGGGCCAACGTCCTGACTTTC
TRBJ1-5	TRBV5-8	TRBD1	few	CASSLLQGANQPQHF	TGTGCCAGCAGCTTACTACAGGGGGCTAATCAGCCCCAGCATTTT
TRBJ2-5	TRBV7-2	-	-	CASTWTLEETQYF	TGTGCCAGCACCTGGACATTGGAAGAGACCCAGTACTTC
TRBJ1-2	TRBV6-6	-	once	CASSPSGAEGYTF	TGTGCCAGCAGCCCCTCAGGGGCTGAGGGCTACACCTTC
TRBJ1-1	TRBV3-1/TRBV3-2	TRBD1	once	CASSLNRGRTEAFF	TGTGCCAGCAGCCTTAACAGGGGACGCACTGAAGCTTTCTTT
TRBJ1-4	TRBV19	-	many	CASSIRGDGEKLFF	TGTGCCAGTAGTATCCGGGGAGACGGTGAAAAACTGTTTTTT
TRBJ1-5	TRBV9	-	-	CASSDINQPQHF	TGTGCCAGCAGTGACATAAACCAGCCCCAGCATTTT
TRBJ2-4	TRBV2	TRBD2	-	CASRREPGGENIQYF	TGTGCCAGCAGGCGGGAGCCTGGGGGGGAAAACATTCAGTACTTC
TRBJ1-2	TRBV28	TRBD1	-	CASTLPGQGFYGYTF	TGTGCCAGCACCCTACCGGGACAGGGATTCTATGGCTACACCTTC
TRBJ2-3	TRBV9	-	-	CASSPYEGTDTQYF	TGTGCCAGCAGCCCCTACGAGGGCACAGATACGCAGTATTTT
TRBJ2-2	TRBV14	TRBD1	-	CASSRRGQGAITGELFF	TGTGCCAGCAGCAGACGGGGACAGGGGGCTATCACCGGGGAGCTGTTTTTT
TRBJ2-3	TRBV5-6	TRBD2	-	CASSLDTSGGDTQYF	TGTGCCAGCAGCTTGGATACTAGCGGGGGTGACACGCAGTATTTT
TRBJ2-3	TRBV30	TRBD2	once	CAWRWGGSSTDTQYF	TGTGCCTGGAGATGGGGGGGGTCTAGCACAGATACGCAGTATTTT
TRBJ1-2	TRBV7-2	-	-	CASSLGVANYGYTF	TGTGCCAGCAGCTTAGGCGTAGCTAACTATGGCTACACCTTC
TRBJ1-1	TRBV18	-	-	CASSPPGQTEAFF	TGTGCCAGCTCACCCCCAGGGCAAACTGAAGCTTTCTTT
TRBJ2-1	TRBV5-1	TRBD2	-	CASSTGGAHEQFF	TGCGCCAGCAGCACCGGGGGGGCCCATGAGCAGTTCTTC
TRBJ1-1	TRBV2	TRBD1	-	CASRNMAGGAAFF	TGTGCCAGCAGGAATATGGCAGGGGGCGCGGCTTTCTTT
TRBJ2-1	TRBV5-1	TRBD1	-	CASSFVGQENNEQFF	TGCGCCAGCAGCTTTGTTGGACAGGAGAATAATGAGCAGTTCTTC
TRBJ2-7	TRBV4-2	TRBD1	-	CASSPPGQPHEQYF	TGTGCCAGCAGCCCCCCGGGACAGCCCCACGAGCAGTACTTC
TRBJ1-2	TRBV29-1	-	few	CSVVTGANYGYTF	TGCAGCGTTGTCACAGGAGCTAACTATGGCTACACCTTC
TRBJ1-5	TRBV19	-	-	CASRRYTDSQNQPQHF	TGTGCCAGTAGGCGTTACACGGACAGCCAGAATCAGCCCCAGCATTTT
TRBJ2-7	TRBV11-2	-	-	CASSWPRGEQYF	TGTGCCAGCAGCTGGCCCCGGGGCGAGCAGTACTTC
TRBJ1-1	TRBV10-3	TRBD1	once	CAIRSGTDDTEAFF	TGTGCCATCAGATCCGGGACAGACGACACTGAAGCTTTCTTT